The TCR beta chain described here comes from a study of T cell changes during pregnancy in multiple sclerosis. Sequencing was performed with immunoSEQ multiplex PCR; in TCRdb, only in-frame clones are kept and a portion is missing. This sample has about 80,000 clones, with about 90% found just once. J gave up 1 base and V 4 bases, and 1 base lay outside the gene matches. This CDR3 comprises 14 residues. Germline lookup yields CDR1 SGHAT and CDR2 FQNNGV. The sample in question was peripheral blood, obtained before pregnancy. The sequence derives from a female donor with multiple sclerosis, enrolled in a pregnancy study. This chain links TRBV11-2 with TRBJ2-5; TRBD2 agrees at 9 bases. CDR3 protein: CASSSSGVQETQYF. In DNA, the CDR3 is TGTGCCAGCAGCTCTAGCGGGGTCCAAGAGACCCAGTACTTC. Drawing the rest from reference TRBV11-2 and TRBJ2-5, the complete variable domain is EAGVAQSPRYKIIEKRQSVAFWCNPISGHATLYWYQQILGQGPKLLIQFQNNGVVDDSQLPKDRFSAERLKGVDSTLKIQPAKLEDSAVYLCASSSSGVQETQYFGPGTRLLVL.